This T cell receptor (beta chain) is drawn from a study of shared clonotypes between healthy human individuals. About the research overall: CD4 naive and CD4 memory each took three plates per donor, while CD8 naive took two and CD8 memory one. Whole-study results and caveats: Non-shared clonotypes were found to have lower generation probabilities than the clonotypes that were shared by all four of the sorted-subset donors.

Measured with immunoSEQ multiplex PCR; TCRdb has only the in-frame clones, and not every one. The table has millions of clones, just over 90% seen once. In the case of this clone: Its antigen is still unknown. Different DNA sequences within this sample yield the same CDR3.

The CDR3 covers 9 residues. The V end was cut by 3 bases, the J end by 7 bases, with 4 bases between. The V gene's germline CDR1 is DFQATT and CDR2 SNEGSKA (reference sequence). This sequence originates from a man aged 18 to 30 in good health. Some clones in this sample may be carry-over from other donors' samples. Sample: naive CD4+ T cells from PBMCs. The subset is: CD45RA+ positively selected. The rearrangement uses TRBV20-1 and TRBJ2-7; D call uncertain. The CDR3 nucleotides are TGCAGTGCTAGTGTGGAGCAGTACTTC. Its translation: CSASVEQYF.